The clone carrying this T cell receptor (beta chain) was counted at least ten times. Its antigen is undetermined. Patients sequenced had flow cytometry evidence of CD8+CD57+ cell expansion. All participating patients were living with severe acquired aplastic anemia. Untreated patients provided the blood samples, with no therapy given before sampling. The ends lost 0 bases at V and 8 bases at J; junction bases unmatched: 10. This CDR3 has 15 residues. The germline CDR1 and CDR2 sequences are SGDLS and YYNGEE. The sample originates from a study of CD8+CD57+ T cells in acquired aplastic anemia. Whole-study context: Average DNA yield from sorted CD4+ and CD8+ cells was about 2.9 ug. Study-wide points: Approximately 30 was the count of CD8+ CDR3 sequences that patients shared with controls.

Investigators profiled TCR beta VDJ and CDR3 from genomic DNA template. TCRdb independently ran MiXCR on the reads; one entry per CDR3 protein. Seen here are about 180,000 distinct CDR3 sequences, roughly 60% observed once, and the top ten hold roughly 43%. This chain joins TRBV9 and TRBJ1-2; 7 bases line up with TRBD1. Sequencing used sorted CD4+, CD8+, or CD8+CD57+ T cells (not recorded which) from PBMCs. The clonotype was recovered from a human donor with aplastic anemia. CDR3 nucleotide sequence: TGTGCCAGCAGCGTAGGAGACAGGGTTAGTGAGGGCTACACCTTC. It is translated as CASSVGDRVSEGYTF.